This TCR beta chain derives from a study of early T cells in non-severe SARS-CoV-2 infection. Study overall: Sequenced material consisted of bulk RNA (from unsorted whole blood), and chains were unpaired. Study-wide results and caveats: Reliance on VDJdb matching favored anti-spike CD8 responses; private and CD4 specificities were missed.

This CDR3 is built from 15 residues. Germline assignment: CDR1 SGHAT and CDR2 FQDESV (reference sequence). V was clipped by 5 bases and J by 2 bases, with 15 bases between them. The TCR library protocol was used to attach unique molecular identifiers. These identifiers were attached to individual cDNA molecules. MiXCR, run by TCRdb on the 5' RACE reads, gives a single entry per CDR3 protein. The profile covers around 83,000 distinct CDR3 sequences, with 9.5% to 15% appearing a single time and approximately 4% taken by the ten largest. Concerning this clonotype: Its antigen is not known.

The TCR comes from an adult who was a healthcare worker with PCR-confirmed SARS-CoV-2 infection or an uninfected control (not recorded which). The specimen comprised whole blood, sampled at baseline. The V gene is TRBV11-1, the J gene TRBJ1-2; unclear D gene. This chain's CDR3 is CASSRTAPENYGYTF. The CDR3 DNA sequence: TGTGCCAGCAGCCGGACCGCACCGGAAAACTATGGCTACACCTTC.